Each of the 16 T cell receptor beta chains below was sequenced from the same sample in a study of shared clonotypes between healthy human individuals. CD45RO negativity and positive selection for CCR7 defined naive CD8 cells, a population that excluded terminally differentiated effector memory CD45RA+ cells. Method: immunoSEQ multiplex PCR; TCRdb's copy keeps in-frame clones and lacks some. The sample lists about 2,100,000 clones, 85% to 95% occurring once. Sequenced sample: naive CD8+ T cells from PBMCs. These receptor sequences come from a young man in good health. Some clones in this sample may be carry-over from other donors' samples.

This clone was counted once. Additional DNA sequences in this sample encode the identical CDR3. This chain connects TRBV29-1 to TRBJ2-7, with TRBD1 as a possible D gene (5 bases). The CDR3 has 13 residues. Germline CDR1 and CDR2: SQVTM and ANQGSEA. V was trimmed by 2 bases and J by 0 bases, leaving 8 bases between them. The CDR3 is CSVEQGNSYEQYF. CDR3 sequence (DNA): TGCAGCGTTGAACAGGGCAACTCCTACGAGCAGTACTTC.

This clone was seen only once. The chain has TRBV6-1 and TRBJ1-5; the D is unclear. Trimming took 3 bases from V and 0 from J, leaving 9 bases between them. From germline, CDR1 is MNHNS and CDR2 SASEGT. The CDR3 consists of 15 residues. CDR3 in amino acids: CASSDYWFSNQPQHF. Written as DNA, the CDR3 is TGTGCCAGCAGTGATTACTGGTTTAGCAATCAGCCCCAGCATTTT.

V is TRBV27 and J is TRBJ1-1; D is unresolved. The CDR3 contains 14 residues. The germline V gene encodes CDR1 MNHEY and CDR2 SMNVEV (reference sequence). With 3 bases removed from V and 0 bases from J, the gap between germline ends came to 8 bases. CDR3 in amino acids: CASSFRSMNTEAFF. CDR3 DNA sequence: TGTGCCAGCAGTTTTCGCTCGATGAACACTGAAGCTTTCTTT.

The chain carries TRBV19 and TRBJ1-5; D is unclear. There are 13 residues in the CDR3. V was shortened by 9 bases and J by 3 bases, with 12 bases between the two germline ends. Germline values: CDR1 LNHDA, CDR2 SQIVND (reference sequence). The CDR3 region is CASRSGFNQPQHF. DNA for the CDR3: TGTGCCAGCAGATCGGGGTTCAATCAGCCCCAGCATTTT.

The chain employs TRBV7-9 and TRBJ1-5; 7 nucleotides line up with TRBD1. Germline V CDR1 and CDR2: SEHNR, FQNEAQ (reference sequence). The ends lost 4 bases at V and 0 bases at J; junction bases unmatched: 6. This CDR3 spans 16 amino acids. CDR3 nucleotides: TGTGCCAGCAGCTCTACAGGGGACCTTAGCAATCAGCCCCAGCATTTT. It codes for CASSSTGDLSNQPQHF.

Concerning this clone: The sample contains more than one DNA sequence encoding this CDR3. V and J are TRBV7-9 and TRBJ2-7, with 13 bases identical to TRBD2. The CDR3 covers 15 residues. V was clipped by 5 bases and J by 2 bases; unmatched bases: 3. Germline V gene sequence: CDR1 SEHNR, CDR2 FQNEAQ (reference sequence). This CDR3 reads CASSPGLAGTYEQYF. CDR3 DNA sequence: TGTGCCAGCAGCCCGGGACTAGCGGGAACCTACGAGCAGTACTTC.

The chain employs TRBV13 and TRBJ1-4, with TRBD1 identical over 7 bases. J lost 3 bases, V lost 2 bases, and 3 bases had no gene match. The length of the CDR3 is 15 residues. Germline V gene sequence: CDR1 PRHDT, CDR2 FYEKMQ (reference sequence). The CDR3 region is CASSLRGQPNEKLFF. The CDR3, as DNA: TGTGCCAGCAGCTTACGGGGACAGCCTAATGAAAAACTGTTTTTT.

V is TRBV6-6 and J is TRBJ2-6, with D unclear. Germline V gene data show CDR1 as MNHNY and CDR2 as SVGAGI (reference sequence). The ends were cut back, 2 bases at V and 1 base at J, with 9 bases in the middle. The CDR3 sequence is 16 residues long. CDR3 DNA: TGTGCCAGCAGTTACCGCGGTACGTCTGGGGCCAACGTCCTGACTTTC. Translation: CASSYRGTSGANVLTF.

V usage is TRBV7-3 and J usage is TRBJ2-7; 12 positions agree with TRBD1. The trim removed 3 bases at V and 4 bases at J, leaving 1 base unmatched. The CDR3 consists of 14 residues. Germline CDR1 SGHTA, CDR2 FQGTGA. The CDR3: CASSLGQGAYEQYF. DNA for the CDR3: TGTGCCAGCAGCTTGGGACAGGGGGCTTACGAGCAGTACTTC.

V is TRBV5-6 and J is TRBJ1-5, with D perhaps TRBD1 (5 bases). In germline, CDR1 is SGHDT, CDR2 YYEEEE. The germline V and J ends were trimmed by 2 bases and 3 bases, with 9 bases remaining between them. This CDR3 has 14 residues. The CDR3 DNA reads as TGTGCCAGCAGCTTAGCCAGGGACAATCAGCCCCAGCATTTT. Protein sequence: CASSLARDNQPQHF.

The chain carries TRBV18 and TRBJ1-2; possibly TRBD1 for D (5 bases). Germline loops: CDR1 KGHSH, CDR2 LQKENI. The CDR3 extends over 15 amino acids. V was clipped by 0 bases and J by 4 bases, with 12 bases between them. Written as DNA, the CDR3 is TGTGCCAGCTCACCACCGGGGGTCAACTTCTATGGCTACACCTTC. Its protein product is CASSPPGVNFYGYTF.

V and J are TRBV2 and TRBJ1-2; D is perhaps TRBD1 (6 bases). Trimming left V 8 bases short and J 4 bases short, with 14 bases between. The CDR3 is made up of 13 amino acids. The germline gives CDR1 SNHLY, CDR2 FYNNEI. The CDR3 sequence is CASLDSLGYGYTF. The CDR3, as DNA: TGTGCCAGCCTGGACAGCCTTGGCTATGGCTACACCTTC.

This clone appeared a few times. The sample has other DNA sequences that encode this CDR3 too. The chain uses TRBV5-4 and TRBJ2-1; no reliable D call. CDR3 length: 12 amino acids. The V gene lost 0 bases and the J gene lost 7 bases, with 5 bases spanning the gap. CDR1 is SGHNT, CDR2 YYREEE, per germline (reference sequence). This chain's CDR3 is CASSLGRNEQFF. The CDR3 nucleotides read TGTGCCAGCAGCTTGGGCAGGAATGAGCAGTTCTTC.

This chain connects TRBV7-9 to TRBJ2-6; tentatively, D is TRBD1 (6 bases). The germline gives CDR1 SEHNR, CDR2 FQNEAQ (reference sequence). The CDR3 consists of 17 residues. With 5 bases removed from V and 2 bases from J, the gap between germline ends came to 16 bases. CDR3 in amino acids: CASSPRVGGTGANVLTF. DNA of the CDR3: TGTGCCAGCAGCCCTAGGGTAGGGGGAACTGGGGCCAACGTCCTGACTTTC.

The rearrangement joins TRBV6-6 to TRBJ2-5; D is undetermined. The germline V gene encodes CDR1 MNHNY and CDR2 SVGAGI (reference sequence). Trimming removed 0 bases from V and 5 bases from J, with 13 bases in between. The CDR3 runs to 15 residues. CDR3 in amino acids: CASSYSPLSTETQYF. As DNA, the CDR3 is TGTGCCAGCAGTTACTCTCCGCTTAGCACGGAGACCCAGTACTTC.

This clone was seen a few times. The rearrangement links TRBV27 to TRBJ1-2; 7 bases are shared with TRBD1. CDR1 and CDR2 (germline): MNHEY, SMNVEV (reference sequence). This CDR3 spans 14 amino acids. Trimming took 2 bases from V and 6 from J; bases not matched to a gene: 6. CDR3 in amino acids: CASSLVGGSHGYTF. Here the CDR3 DNA reads TGTGCCAGCAGTTTAGTAGGGGGCAGTCATGGCTACACCTTC.